This entry is about one TCR beta chain. Trimming at V came to 2 bases and at J to 2 bases, leaving 10 bases not matched to a gene. The CDR3 sequence is 16 residues long. In germline, CDR1 is DFQATT, CDR2 SNEGSKA (reference sequence). This sample was taken from a study of T cells in Graves' hyperthyroidism and ophthalmopathy. RNA transcripts yielded amplified TCR beta CDR3 regions. HTBI primers drove first-round RT-PCR of the TCR CDR3. Via MiXCR, TCRdb re-called the multiplex PCR reads, giving one row per CDR3 protein. The sample lists about 640,000 distinct CDR3 sequences, about a fifth occurring once.

The sequencing sample was made of blood. The chain recombines TRBV20-1 with TRBJ2-3, with TRBD2 matching 7 bases. The origin of this receptor is a young man with Graves' ophthalmopathy. The CDR3 loop reads CSARPLAGELTDTQYF. CDR3 sequence (DNA): TGCAGTGCTAGACCCTTGGCGGGAGAGCTCACAGATACGCAGTATTTT.